This T cell receptor beta chain came from a study of blood T cell repertoires in COVID-19. The CDR3 totals 17 residues. Profiled with immunoSEQ multiplex PCR; TCRdb holds only in-frame clones, not every one. In the table there are 270,000 or so clones, 80% to 90% of which are singletons. The receptor was isolated from a young woman with COVID-19, enrolled during active disease. The chain joins TRBV7-5 to TRBJ2-2; the DNA was not compared with TRBD2, the D call given in the table. TRBV7-5 is designated a pseudogene. The sample taken for sequencing was peripheral blood. DNA for the CDR3: TGTGTCAGAAGCCATCCGACTAGCGGGGCGAACACCGGGGAGCTGTTTTTT. Translation: CVRSHPTSGANTGELFF.